The 27 T cell receptor beta chains given below trace back to one sample, sequenced in a study of T cells in lung cancer brain metastases. Generated by immunoSEQ multiplex PCR, the TCRdb table keeps only in-frame clones and is missing some. The sample lists a few thousand clones, approximately 87% seen once, with 9% to 9.5% in the top ten. Material: tumor tissue from a brain metastasis. The receptor set was obtained from a woman aged 45-60 years with non-small cell lung cancer that had spread to the brain.

This clone was counted once. The chain joins TRBV7-3 to TRBJ2-7; 10 nucleotides align to TRBD1. The CDR3 has 13 residues. Germline-derived CDR1 and CDR2 are SGHTA and FQGTGA. The trim removed 5 bases at V and 4 bases at J, leaving 2 bases unmatched. For the CDR3, the DNA is TGTGCCAGCAGCCGGACAGGGGGGTACGAGCAGTACTTC. Amino acid sequence: CASSRTGGYEQYF.

A single count supports this clone. This rearrangement joins TRBV6-7 to TRBJ1-1; a weak D match, TRBD1 (5 bases). TRBV6-7 is flagged as an ORF with uncertain function. CDR3 size: 13 residues. Trimming left V 11 bases short and J 4 bases short, with 17 bases between. The CDR3 DNA reads TGTGCCGCTCAAGGGCCCAGGGTCACTGAAGCTTTCTTT. Its translation is CAAQGPRVTEAFF.

The V and J genes are TRBV5-6 and TRBJ1-1; no definite D call. The CDR3 runs 13 residues. Germline loops: CDR1 SGHDT, CDR2 YYEEEE. Trimming removed 0 bases at V and 4 bases at J, with 7 bases between. The chain's CDR3 is CASSLAWGTEAFF. The DNA of the CDR3 is TGTGCCAGCAGCTTGGCCTGGGGCACTGAAGCTTTCTTT.

The DNA for the CDR3 is TGTGCCAGCGGAATGAGGGCCCGGGAGACCCAGTACTTC. Protein: CASGMRARETQYF. This chain connects TRBV27 to TRBJ2-5; maybe TRBD2 (5 bases). V was pared by 8 bases and J by 5 bases, with 15 bases between. The CDR3 spans 13 residues. Looked up from germline, CDR1 is MNHEY and CDR2 is SMNVEV (reference sequence).

The genes are TRBV7-8 and TRBJ1-2; the D is unclear. CDR1 is SGHVS and CDR2 is FQNEAQ in the germline V gene. The ends were cut back, 1 base at V and 4 bases at J, with 16 bases in the middle. This CDR3 region has 16 residues. Written as DNA, the CDR3 is TGTGCCAGCAGCTTAGGGACTCCGGGAGCCGCCTATGGCTACACCTTC. This codes for CASSLGTPGAAYGYTF. The entire variable domain, with the rest obtained from reference TRBV7-8 and TRBJ1-2, is as follows: GAGVSQSPRYKVAKRGQDVALRCDPISGHVSLFWYQQALGQGPEFLTYFQNEAQLDKSGLPSDRFFAERPEGSVSTLKIQRTQQEDSAVYLCASSLGTPGAAYGYTFGSGTRLTVV.

The V call is TRBV19, the J call TRBJ2-3; D ambiguous. Trimming left V 2 bases short and J 5 bases short, with 11 bases between. The CDR3 runs 14 residues. Germline V CDR1 and CDR2: LNHDA, SQIVND (reference sequence). CDR3 residues: CASSISTGGDTQYF. DNA of the CDR3: TGTGCCAGTAGTATAAGTACCGGCGGAGATACGCAGTATTTT.

This clone was recorded only once. This rearrangement joins TRBV19 to TRBJ2-5; a possible D gene is TRBD1 (6 bases). The J call may be faulty, since TRBJ2-7 better matches the DNA end. The CDR3 contains 15 residues. The germline CDR1 and CDR2 sequences are LNHDA and SQIVND (reference sequence). In nucleotides, the CDR3 is TGTGCCTCCTCAGAAGGGGGAAGCAGGAACTACGAGCAGTACTTC. It codes for CASSEGGSRNYEQYF.

The chain carries TRBV28 and TRBJ1-5; D unresolved. The J call may be incorrect, as the DNA end agrees better with TRBJ2-3. From germline, CDR1 is MDHEN and CDR2 SYDVKM. The CDR3 has 14 residues. The CDR3 loop is CASSLPGRGQPQYF. In DNA, the CDR3 is TGTGCCAGCAGTTTGCCCGGGCGTGGTCAGCCCCAGTATTTT.

About this clone: A much more abundant neighbour one base away suggests this may be a read error. The chain links TRBV5-4 to TRBJ1-2; TRBD1 agrees at 7 bases. J was trimmed by 10 bases and V by 4 bases; bases with no gene match: 4. Germline lookup yields CDR1 SGHNT and CDR2 YYREEE (reference sequence). The CDR3 spans 11 residues. The chain's CDR3 is CASSRGTDYTF. The CDR3 DNA reads as TGTGCCAGCAGCCGCGGGACAGACTACACCTTC.

V gene TRBV29-1 combines with J gene TRBJ2-1; D is possibly TRBD2 (7 bases). V was shortened by 7 bases and J by 1 base, with 11 bases between the two germline ends. Germline CDR1 and CDR2: SQVTM and ANQGSEA. This CDR3 is 13 amino acids long. As DNA, the CDR3 is TGCAGCGGCAGGGGACTATCCTACAATGAGCAGTTCTTC. Translating it yields CSGRGLSYNEQFF.

The chain has TRBV4-2 and TRBJ2-5; no clear D gene. V was trimmed by 1 base and J by 7 bases, leaving 22 bases between them. Germline V gives CDR1 LGHNA, CDR2 YNFKEQ. The CDR3 totals 17 residues. The CDR3 sequence: CASSQVLGRPPDGTQYF. In nucleotides, the CDR3 is TGTGCCAGCAGCCAAGTTCTAGGACGCCCCCCGGACGGGACCCAGTACTTC.

The V and J genes are TRBV5-1 and TRBJ2-7, with TRBD1 identical over 7 bases. CDR1 is SGHRS, CDR2 YFSETQ, per germline. The V gene end was trimmed by 7 bases and the J gene end by 1 base; junction bases not matched to a gene: 11. The CDR3 covers 15 residues. CDR3 amino acids: CASRGSTGSSYEQYF. The CDR3, as DNA: TGCGCCAGCCGAGGATCGACAGGGAGTTCCTACGAGCAGTACTTC.

The V and J genes are TRBV30 and TRBJ1-2; D uncertain. The CDR3 spans 11 residues. V was clipped by 8 bases and J by 3 bases, with 10 bases between them. Germline CDR1 and CDR2: GTSNPN and SVGIG (reference sequence). The DNA of the CDR3 is TGTGCCGGAGCCCGGGACTATGGCTACACCTTC. Translation gives CAGARDYGYTF.

This chain uses TRBV7-9 with TRBJ1-1, with D tentatively TRBD1 (5 bases). The length of the CDR3 is 14 residues. Trimming took off 5 bases at V and 11 bases at J, with 21 bases between the two ends. CDR1 is SEHNR, CDR2 FQNEAQ, per germline (reference sequence). CDR3 sequence: CASSILGTGLRAFF. The CDR3 nucleotides are TGTGCCAGCAGCATACTCGGGACCGGGCTTCGGGCTTTCTTT.

This clone was seen a handful of times. This chain joins TRBV19 and TRBJ2-7; perhaps TRBD1 as D (5 bases). Trimming cost V 7 bases and J 0 bases, with 13 bases left between them. CDR3 size: 14 residues. Germline V gene data show CDR1 as LNHDA and CDR2 as SQIVND (reference sequence). DNA of the CDR3: TGTGCCAGTATGGCAGGGCCCAGCTCCTACGAGCAGTACTTC. It specifies CASMAGPSSYEQYF.

This sequence joins TRBV9 and TRBJ2-2; D might be TRBD1 (6 bases). Trimming cost V 4 bases and J 0 bases, with 13 bases left between them. The CDR3 covers 16 residues. Per the germline V gene, CDR1 is SGDLS and CDR2 is YYNGEE. The CDR3 DNA follows: TGTGCCAGCAGCCCCCGGGACATTTCGAACACCGGGGAGCTGTTTTTT. Protein sequence: CASSPRDISNTGELFF. The variable domain in full, with the rest retrieved from reference TRBV9 and TRBJ2-2, is DSGVTQTPKHLITATGQRVTLRCSPRSGDLSVYWYQQSLDQGLQFLIQYYNGEERAKGNILERFSAQQFPDLHSELNLSSLELGDSALYFCASSPRDISNTGELFFGEGSRLTVL.

This clone was found once. V gene TRBV7-8 combines with J gene TRBJ1-1; no clear D gene. Germline V gives CDR1 SGHVS, CDR2 FQNEAQ. V was trimmed by 5 bases and J by 0 bases, leaving 10 bases between them. CDR3 length: 14 amino acids. The CDR3 DNA is TGTGCCAGCAGCCCCTTTTCTCTGAACACTGAAGCTTTCTTT. Translation: CASSPFSLNTEAFF.

This clone has only one observation. This rearrangement joins TRBV6-5 to TRBJ2-7; D could derive from TRBD1 or TRBD2 (5 bases each). The length of the CDR3 is 13 residues. Looked up from germline, CDR1 is MNHEY and CDR2 is SVGAGI. V was clipped by 6 bases and J by 2 bases, with 11 bases between them. CDR3 bases: TGTGCCAGCAGAACGGGGCAGGCCTACGAGCAGTACTTC. Amino acids: CASRTGQAYEQYF.

J is TRBJ1-2 and V is TRBV11-1; the D gene is possibly TRBD1 (6 bases). CDR3 size: 14 residues. Trimming left V 3 bases short and J 3 bases short, with 11 bases between. Germline assignment: CDR1 SGHAT and CDR2 FQDESV (reference sequence). In nucleotides, the CDR3 is TGTGCCAGCAGCTTCGGCAGGGGAGACTATGGCTACACCTTC. It codes for CASSFGRGDYGYTF.

V and J are TRBV27 and TRBJ2-7; D perhaps matches TRBD1 (6 bases). CDR3 length equals 15 residues. Germline V gene sequence: CDR1 MNHEY, CDR2 SMNVEV (reference sequence). V was cut by 5 bases and J by 3 bases, with 17 bases left in between. The DNA for the CDR3 is TGTGCCAGCAGTCCTCTACAGGGTTTGGTCTACGAGCAGTACTTC. This encodes CASSPLQGLVYEQYF.

The J gene is TRBJ1-1, the V gene TRBV28; D gene uncertain. CDR3 length: 16 amino acids. Germline CDR1 and CDR2: MDHEN and SYDVKM. V was cut by 2 bases and J by 0 bases, with 13 bases left in between. Written as DNA, the CDR3 is TGTGCCAGCAGTTTAAGTGACGGAAGAATGAACACTGAAGCTTTCTTT. This sequence encodes CASSLSDGRMNTEAFF.

The rearrangement joins TRBV11-1 to TRBJ2-1; D uncertain. Trimming removed 5 bases from V and 5 bases from J, with 16 bases in between. The CDR3 covers 15 residues. Germline V gives CDR1 SGHAT, CDR2 FQDESV (reference sequence). The CDR3 here is CASSPMRTNDNEQFF. CDR3 DNA sequence: TGTGCCAGCAGCCCCATGAGAACGAACGACAATGAGCAGTTCTTC.

This chain connects TRBV28 to TRBJ2-7; D is perhaps TRBD1 (5 bases). V lost 9 bases to trimming and J lost 0 bases, with 12 bases between them. CDR1 is MDHEN, CDR2 SYDVKM, per germline. This CDR3 comprises 13 residues. The CDR3 sequence is CASIDSISYEQYF. The CDR3 nucleotides are TGTGCCAGTATAGACAGCATCTCCTACGAGCAGTACTTC.

This chain joins TRBV29-1 and TRBJ2-1, with TRBD1 matching over 8 bases. CDR3 length equals 16 residues. The germline V gene encodes CDR1 SQVTM and CDR2 ANQGSEA. Trimming removed 0 bases from V and 2 bases from J; junction bases left unmatched: 6. The CDR3 loop is CSVEDPGGGTYNEQFF. CDR3 sequence (DNA): TGCAGCGTTGAAGACCCAGGGGGCGGCACCTACAATGAGCAGTTCTTC.

The chain couples TRBV9 to TRBJ2-1; TRBD1 matches at 9 bases. The V gene end was trimmed by 2 bases and the J gene end by 14 bases; junction bases not matched to a gene: 8. CDR1 and CDR2 (germline): SGDLS, YYNGEE. The CDR3 has 13 residues. CDR3 loop: CASSVGGQGKEFF. In DNA, the CDR3 is TGTGCCAGCAGCGTGGGGGGACAGGGTAAGGAGTTCTTC.

The chain is built from TRBV4-2 and TRBJ2-2; no clear D. The germline gives CDR1 LGHNA, CDR2 YNFKEQ. The V end lost 0 bases, the J end lost 2 bases, and 7 bases lay between the germline ends. The CDR3 consists of 15 residues. The CDR3 region has the DNA TGTGCCAGCAGCCAAGAGTCCCTAAACACCGGGGAGCTGTTTTTT. As protein: CASSQESLNTGELFF.

This chain uses TRBV30 with TRBJ2-7; D unclear. Germline CDR1 GTSNPN, CDR2 SVGIG (reference sequence). The CDR3 has 13 residues. V lost 2 bases to trimming and J lost 4 bases, with 12 bases between them. The CDR3 bases are TGTGCCTGGAGTTTTAATGAGTATTACGAGCAGTACTTC. It is translated as CAWSFNEYYEQYF.